This passage covers 18 T cell receptor beta chains from one sample sequenced in a study of blood T cell repertoires in COVID-19. Some clones are missing from TCRdb's copy, which holds only in-frame ones; the method was immunoSEQ multiplex PCR. Among some 140,000 clones listed, around 83% were seen once. Material for sequencing was peripheral blood. The receptors were sampled from a woman aged 55 to 70 with COVID-19, enrolled during active disease.

The chain joins TRBV4-2 to TRBJ2-5; possible D gene TRBD2, 6 bases. Germline CDR1 reads LGHNA; CDR2 reads YNFKEQ. V dropped 0 bases and J dropped 4 bases, with 12 bases sitting between them. CDR3 size: 15 residues. Written as DNA, the CDR3 is TGTGCCAGCAGCCAAGAGCTCGGGAGCGGAGAGACCCAGTACTTC. Protein: CASSQELGSGETQYF.

This clone was counted once. V usage is TRBV9 and J usage is TRBJ2-7; D unclear. The V gene lost 4 bases and the J gene lost 6 bases, with 17 bases spanning the gap. Germline V gives CDR1 SGDLS, CDR2 YYNGEE. The CDR3 is 14 residues long. The CDR3 DNA reads TGTGCCAGCAGCCCCCATTGGGCAGCCGGCGAGCAGTACTTC. It encodes CASSPHWAAGEQYF.

V and J are TRBV11-2 and TRBJ2-5; D may be TRBD2 (5 bases). Trimming removed 2 bases from V and 2 bases from J, with 15 bases in between. Per the germline V gene, CDR1 is SGHAT and CDR2 is FQNNGV. The length of the CDR3 is 16 residues. The CDR3 sequence is CASSLRASSRQETQYF. The CDR3 DNA sequence: TGTGCCAGCAGCTTAAGAGCTTCTAGCCGGCAAGAGACCCAGTACTTC. Variable domain in full (rest from reference TRBV11-2 and TRBJ2-5): EAGVAQSPRYKIIEKRQSVAFWCNPISGHATLYWYQQILGQGPKLLIQFQNNGVVDDSQLPKDRFSAERLKGVDSTLKIQPAKLEDSAVYLCASSLRASSRQETQYFGPGTRLLVL.

The chain carries TRBV12-3 or TRBV12-4 and TRBJ1-1; no reliable D call. The CDR3 sequence is 13 residues long. V gave up 0 bases and J gave up 5 bases, with 7 bases separating them. This CDR3 is CASSLASSTEAFF. Written as DNA, the CDR3 is TGTGCCAGCAGTTTAGCGAGTAGTACTGAAGCTTTCTTT.

As concerns this clone: The same CDR3 also results from other DNA sequences found in this sample. The chain carries TRBV5-4 and TRBJ1-5; 7 nucleotides align to TRBD1. J was trimmed by 8 bases and V by 3 bases; bases with no gene match: 5. Germline loops: CDR1 SGHNT, CDR2 YYREEE (reference sequence). The CDR3 is made up of 13 amino acids. The CDR3 DNA sequence: TGTGCCAGCAGCTACGACAGGGAGAAGCCCCAGCATTTT. It is translated as CASSYDREKPQHF.

The chain couples TRBV2 to TRBJ2-1; TRBD2 might be the D (6 bases). The CDR3 loop spans 15 amino acids. V lost 1 base and J lost 5, with 12 bases in between. Germline V gene data show CDR1 as SNHLY and CDR2 as FYNNEI. The CDR3 sequence is CASSEGGRPNNEQFF. The CDR3 DNA follows: TGTGCCAGCAGTGAAGGAGGGAGGCCGAACAATGAGCAGTTCTTC.

As DNA, the CDR3 is TGTGCCAGCAGCCAAGAGGGGAGCTCCTATAATTCACCCCTCCACTTT. Its translation is CASSQEGSSYNSPLHF. The chain links TRBV3-1 (or the pseudogene TRBV3-2) to TRBJ1-6, with D unclear. CDR3 length: 16 residues. In germline, CDR1 is LGHDT, CDR2 YNNKEL (reference sequence). V dropped 0 bases and J dropped 0 bases, with 6 bases sitting between them.

The chain recombines TRBV6-5 with TRBJ2-1; TRBD2 might be the D (6 bases). The CDR3 spans 15 residues. V lost 6 bases to trimming and J lost 4 bases, with 16 bases between them. The V gene's germline CDR1 is MNHEY and CDR2 SVGAGI. The CDR3: CASSSELGRYNEQFF. In DNA, the CDR3 is TGTGCCAGCAGCTCCGAACTAGGGAGGTACAATGAGCAGTTCTTC.

The rearrangement links TRBV7-9 to TRBJ1-1; TRBD1 aligns across 10 bases. The J segment lost 4 bases and the V segment lost 5 bases, leaving 10 bases of the junction unmatched. Germline values: CDR1 SEHNR, CDR2 FQNEAQ (reference sequence). This CDR3 spans 16 amino acids. The CDR3: CASSRTGGLSSTEAFF. CDR3 bases: TGTGCCAGCAGCAGGACAGGGGGTTTGAGTAGCACTGAAGCTTTCTTT.

The gene calls are TRBV29-1 and TRBJ2-5; 8 bases fit TRBD2. The CDR3 contains 12 residues. V gave up 4 bases and J gave up 5 bases; unmatched junction bases: 3. Germline CDR1 SQVTM, CDR2 ANQGSEA. This chain's CDR3 is CSVVSGSETQYF. CDR3 nucleotide sequence: TGCAGCGTTGTGAGCGGGAGCGAGACCCAGTACTTC.

The chain has TRBV5-1 and TRBJ1-6; D possibly corresponds to TRBD1 (6 bases). In germline, CDR1 is SGHRS, CDR2 YFSETQ. The CDR3 sequence is 15 residues long. Deletions cut 0 bases from V and 3 bases from J, with 7 bases between. In DNA form, the CDR3 reads TGCGCCAGCAGCTTGGAAGGGGGCTATAATTCACCCCTCCACTTT. Protein: CASSLEGGYNSPLHF.

The chain joins TRBV6-4 to TRBJ1-2, with a possible D match to TRBD1 (5 bases). The length of the CDR3 is 12 residues. Trimming pared 7 bases from V and 0 bases from J, leaving 6 bases between. Germline loops: CDR1 MRHNA, CDR2 SNTAGT. CDR3 in DNA: TGTGCCAGCATGGGGCCTAACTATGGCTACACCTTC. The encoded protein is CASMGPNYGYTF.

The rearrangement joins TRBV5-1 to TRBJ2-5; TRBD2 matches at 7 bases. CDR1 is SGHRS, CDR2 YFSETQ, per germline. Trimming removed 0 bases from V and 2 bases from J; junction bases left unmatched: 4. The CDR3 runs 15 residues. The CDR3 sequence is CASSLGGGGQETQYF. DNA of the CDR3: TGCGCCAGCAGCTTGGGCGGGGGAGGGCAAGAGACCCAGTACTTC.

This rearrangement joins TRBV6-1 to TRBJ1-3; D perhaps matches TRBD1 (6 bases). The germline CDR1 and CDR2 sequences are MNHNS and SASEGT. The CDR3 runs to 15 residues. Trimming left V 0 bases short and J 3 bases short, with 9 bases between. The CDR3 reads CASSEAGAGGNTIYF. The CDR3 coding sequence is TGTGCCAGCAGTGAAGCGGGGGCAGGTGGAAACACCATATATTTT.

The chain recombines TRBV5-1 with TRBJ1-2; maybe TRBD1 (6 bases). The CDR3 sequence is 16 residues long. Trimming shortened V by 7 bases and J by 2 bases, and 21 bases separated the two germline ends. The germline CDR1 and CDR2 sequences are SGHRS and YFSETQ. CDR3 DNA sequence: TGCGCCAGCTTAGGCCCTGGCCAGGGGCTCAACTATGGCTACACCTTC. Translating gives CASLGPGQGLNYGYTF. Filled out from reference TRBV5-1 and TRBJ1-2, the complete variable domain reads KAGVTQTPRYLIKTRGQQVTLSCSPISGHRSVSWYQQTPGQGLQFLFEYFSETQRNKGNFPGRFSGRQFSNSRSEMNVSTLELGDSALYLCASLGPGQGLNYGYTFGSGTRLTVV.

This chain joins TRBV18 and TRBJ1-1; D gene uncertain. Germline lookup yields CDR1 KGHSH and CDR2 LQKENI. The CDR3 is made up of 14 amino acids. V lost 2 bases and J 1 base, leaving 8 bases between the germline ends. The CDR3 sequence is CASSPDLQNTEAFF. The CDR3 nucleotides are TGTGCCAGCTCACCAGATTTACAGAACACTGAAGCTTTCTTT.

There are a few counts of this clone. The chain uses TRBV5-1 and TRBJ1-1; 9 bases fit TRBD1. With 2 bases clipped from V and 0 bases from J, the junction kept 8 bases outside the gene matches. Germline assignment: CDR1 SGHRS and CDR2 YFSETQ. This CDR3 has 17 amino acids. This CDR3 reads CASSFRTGEVMNTEAFF. The CDR3 DNA sequence: TGCGCCAGCAGCTTCCGGACAGGGGAGGTAATGAACACTGAAGCTTTCTTT.

The rearrangement links TRBV7-9 to TRBJ1-1; D possibly corresponds to TRBD1 (5 bases). Trimming took off 6 bases at V and 5 bases at J, with 10 bases between the two ends. Germline V gene sequence: CDR1 SEHNR, CDR2 FQNEAQ (reference sequence). CDR3 length: 12 amino acids. The CDR3 region has the DNA TGTGCCAGCAGTCCCCCAGGGACTGAAGCTTTCTTT. Its translation: CASSPPGTEAFF.